The 5 T cell receptor beta chains given below trace back to one sample, sequenced in a study of blood T cell repertoires in COVID-19. Profiled with immunoSEQ multiplex PCR; TCRdb holds only in-frame clones, not every one. The sample has roughly 140,000 clones, over 75% seen once; the top ten hold roughly 2.9%. The sample consisted of peripheral blood. Every receptor here comes from a man aged 45 to 65 with acute or convalescent COVID-19.

The rearrangement uses TRBV5-1 and TRBJ2-3, with 12 bases that match TRBD2. The V and J ends lost 0 bases and 4 bases, in that order; junction bases with no gene match: 6. CDR3 length: 17 amino acids. CDR1 is SGHRS, CDR2 YFSETQ, per germline. The CDR3 coding sequence is TGCGCCAGCAGCTTGGCATCGGCTAGCGGGAGGGCAGATACGCAGTATTTT. Its translation: CASSLASASGRADTQYF.

In its sample, this clone was seen once. The chain links TRBV7-8 to TRBJ1-5; 7 bases line up with TRBD1. CDR1 and CDR2 (germline): SGHVS, FQNEAQ. The length of the CDR3 is 17 residues. Trimming removed 2 bases from V and 2 bases from J; junction bases left unmatched: 9. The CDR3 bases are TGTGCCAGCAGCTTATACAGTAACAGGGGAGGCAATCAGCCCCAGCATTTT. Encoded protein: CASSLYSNRGGNQPQHF.

The rearrangement links TRBV6-5 to TRBJ2-7; 7 nucleotides align to TRBD2. The germline gives CDR1 MNHEY, CDR2 SVGAGI. CDR3 size: 15 residues. The V and J ends lost 0 bases and 4 bases, in that order; junction bases with no gene match: 6. CDR3 nucleotide sequence: TGTGCCAGCAGTTACTCGAAAGCGGGGACTTACGAGCAGTACTTC. Protein: CASSYSKAGTYEQYF.

The chain has TRBV18 and TRBJ2-3; TRBD1 matches at 7 bases. CDR1 and CDR2 from the germline V gene are KGHSH and LQKENI. V gave up 0 bases and J gave up 3 bases; unmatched junction bases: 9. CDR3 size: 17 residues. Here the CDR3 reads CASSPPRGILLTDTQYF. CDR3 sequence (DNA): TGTGCCAGCTCACCACCCAGGGGGATTCTCCTGACAGATACGCAGTATTTT. Full variable domain (rest looked up from reference TRBV18 and TRBJ2-3): NAGVMQNPRHLVRRRGQEARLRCSPMKGHSHVYWYRQLPEEGLKFMVYLQKENIIDESGMPKERFSAEFPKEGPSILRIQQVVRGDSAAYFCASSPPRGILLTDTQYFGPGTRLTVL.

The chain employs TRBV6-6 and TRBJ1-5; no clear D gene. V shed 5 bases and J shed 7 bases, with 9 bases lying between them. The germline CDR1 and CDR2 sequences are MNHNY and SVGAGI (reference sequence). The CDR3 runs 12 residues. The CDR3 bases are TGTGCCAGCAGTGTGGACTTGCAGCCCCAGCATTTT. Its translation: CASSVDLQPQHF.